This T cell receptor (beta chain) was recovered during a study of identifying expanded T cells in peripheral blood. This CDR3 region has 11 residues. Trimming left V 1 base short and J 8 bases short, with 4 bases between. CDR1 is SGHRS, CDR2 YFSETQ, per germline. Some clones are missing from TCRdb's copy, which holds only in-frame ones; the method was immunoSEQ multiplex PCR. The sample includes 83,000 or so clones, 85% to 90% of them seen just once. The clonotype originates from a person aged 18 to 75 in good health. Sequencing was carried out using blood. The rearrangement uses TRBV5-1 and TRBJ2-1; no clear D gene. The CDR3, as DNA: TGCGCCAGCAGCTTGAGCGATGAGCAGTTCTTC. It encodes CASSLSDEQFF.